Reported below is one TCR beta chain. Germline V gene data show CDR1 as KGHSH and CDR2 as LQKENI. This CDR3 comprises 13 residues. V lost 5 bases, J lost 3 bases, and 10 bases lay in between. This record comes from a study of cytomegalovirus exposure and HLA in healthy donors. The PCR had 60 Vbeta and 13 Jbeta primers. TCRdb's copy holds only in-frame clones and misses some; the assay was immunoSEQ multiplex PCR. This table has roughly 60,000 clones, about 84% appearing once. The origin of this receptor is a female donor in good health and CMV-seronegative. What was sequenced was PBMCs. This rearrangement joins TRBV18 to TRBJ1-1; a possible D gene is TRBD1 (6 bases). CDR3 bases: TGTGCCAGCTCAGCCAACAGGGACACTGAAGCTTTCTTT. It is translated as CASSANRDTEAFF.